These 13 T cell receptor beta chains originate from one sample sequenced in a study of blood T cell repertoires in COVID-19. The table came from immunoSEQ multiplex PCR; TCRdb's copy has only in-frame clones and leaves some out. The sample records tens of thousands of clones, roughly nine tenths being singletons. Sequencing input: peripheral blood. The receptors shown here come from a man aged 45-60 years with COVID-19, enrolled during active disease.

This clone appeared a single time. J is TRBJ2-3 and V is TRBV7-2; 7 nucleotides align to TRBD2. The CDR3 length is 17 residues. With 1 base clipped from V and 2 bases from J, the junction kept 9 bases outside the gene matches. Per the germline V gene, CDR1 is SGHTA and CDR2 is FQGNSA. This chain's CDR3 is CASSLVWRERDTDTQYF. The CDR3 region has the DNA TGTGCCAGCAGCTTAGTCTGGCGGGAGAGGGACACAGATACGCAGTATTTT.

The rearrangement joins TRBV27 to TRBJ2-1; 11 bases are shared with TRBD2. This CDR3 contains 19 residues. CDR1 and CDR2 from the germline V gene are MNHEY and SMNVEV (reference sequence). V lost 6 bases, J lost 5 bases, and 18 bases stayed unmatched. This chain's CDR3 is CASSITPHTASGRNNEQFF. CDR3 nucleotides: TGTGCCAGCAGCATTACCCCCCACACCGCTAGCGGGAGGAACAATGAGCAGTTCTTC.

J is TRBJ2-7 and V is TRBV18; the D is unclear. V shed 0 bases and J shed 2 bases, with 8 bases lying between them. The CDR3 sequence is 14 residues long. The germline V gene encodes CDR1 KGHSH and CDR2 LQKENI. The CDR3 sequence: CASSPPDWAYEQYF. The CDR3 DNA reads as TGTGCCAGCTCACCACCTGACTGGGCCTACGAGCAGTACTTC.

The chain carries TRBV7-2 and TRBJ2-1; tentative D call: TRBD2 (6 bases). This CDR3 region has 17 residues. The V and J ends lost 8 bases and 6 bases respectively, with 26 bases between them. Germline CDR1 reads SGHTA; CDR2 reads FQGNSA. CDR3 in amino acids: CASAKNEAGFSPNEQFF. CDR3 nucleotide sequence: TGTGCCAGCGCTAAAAATGAGGCGGGGTTTAGCCCCAATGAGCAGTTCTTC.

The rearrangement uses TRBV5-1 and TRBJ2-5, with D possibly matching TRBD1 (5 bases). Trimming removed 0 bases from V and 5 bases from J, with 14 bases in between. Germline lookup yields CDR1 SGHRS and CDR2 YFSETQ. The CDR3 runs 15 residues. This chain's CDR3 is CASSLEGQEMETQYF. DNA for the CDR3: TGCGCCAGCAGCTTGGAGGGGCAGGAGATGGAGACCCAGTACTTC.

The chain has TRBV4-3 and TRBJ2-1; TRBD2 aligns across 8 bases. CDR3 length: 15 amino acids. The trim removed 0 bases at V and 8 bases at J, leaving 6 bases unmatched. The germline V gene has CDR1 LGHNA and CDR2 YSLEER. Written as DNA, the CDR3 is TGCGCCAGCAGCCAAGAACCGCGGGAGGAGCATGAGCAGTTCTTC. Translated: CASSQEPREEHEQFF.

The chain employs TRBV5-6 and TRBJ1-6, with D possibly being TRBD1 (5 bases). Per the germline V gene, CDR1 is SGHDT and CDR2 is YYEEEE. Trimming pared 1 base from V and 7 bases from J, leaving 15 bases between. The CDR3 has 16 residues. The chain's CDR3 is CASSLRRDLVNSPLHF. DNA for the CDR3: TGTGCCAGCAGCTTGAGGAGGGACTTGGTCAATTCACCCCTCCACTTT.

This chain joins TRBV6-1 and TRBJ2-3; D is unclear. CDR1 and CDR2 (germline): MNHNS, SASEGT. The CDR3 loop spans 12 amino acids. V was shortened by 3 bases and J by 2 bases, with 3 bases between the two germline ends. CDR3 amino acids: CASSEATDTQYF. The CDR3 nucleotides are TGTGCCAGCAGTGAGGCCACAGATACGCAGTATTTT.

This chain joins TRBV16 and TRBJ1-4; 9 nucleotides align to TRBD1. The V and J ends lost 2 bases and 8 bases, in that order; junction bases with no gene match: 6. The CDR3 runs 15 residues. Germline V gives CDR1 KGHSY, CDR2 FQNENV. CDR3 sequence (DNA): TGTGCCAGCAGCCAACAAGACAGGGGGAGCGAAAAACTGTTTTTT. Amino acid sequence: CASSQQDRGSEKLFF.

This sequence joins TRBV13 and TRBJ2-5; weak D call: TRBD2 (5 bases). V shed 4 bases and J shed 0 bases, with 9 bases lying between them. This CDR3 has 14 residues. Germline lookup yields CDR1 PRHDT and CDR2 FYEKMQ (reference sequence). Here the CDR3 DNA reads TGTGCCAGCAGCTCCGGACTGGACCAAGAGACCCAGTACTTC. Amino acid sequence: CASSSGLDQETQYF.

The chain recombines TRBV7-6 with TRBJ2-7, with TRBD2 matching 10 bases. The germline V gene encodes CDR1 SGHVS and CDR2 FNYEAQ. The CDR3 sequence is 16 residues long. The trim removed 4 bases at V and 0 bases at J, leaving 6 bases unmatched. The CDR3 region is CASSSAGTSDSYEQYF. CDR3 DNA sequence: TGTGCCAGCAGCTCAGCCGGGACTAGCGACTCCTACGAGCAGTACTTC.

V usage is TRBV27 and J usage is TRBJ2-3, with a tentative D call TRBD2 (6 bases). Germline assignment: CDR1 MNHEY and CDR2 SMNVEV (reference sequence). V dropped 1 base and J dropped 2 bases, with 13 bases sitting between them. The CDR3 loop spans 16 amino acids. CDR3 loop: CASSLYGGKITDTQYF. The CDR3 region has the DNA TGTGCCAGCAGTTTATATGGGGGGAAGATCACAGATACGCAGTATTTT.

The chain employs TRBV19 and TRBJ1-2; no definite D call. Germline V gene lookup returns CDR1 LNHDA and CDR2 SQIVND (reference sequence). Trimming took off 6 bases at V and 1 base at J, with 9 bases between the two ends. The CDR3 length is 13 residues. For the CDR3, the DNA is TGTGCCAGTAGCATCACGGTTAACTATGGCTACACCTTC. Translating it yields CASSITVNYGYTF. Combining the CDR3 with reference TRBV19 and TRBJ1-2 gives the whole variable domain DGGITQSPKYLFRKEGQNVTLSCEQNLNHDAMYWYRQDPGQGLRLIYYSQIVNDFQKGDIAEGYSVSREKKESFPLTVTSAQKNPTAFYLCASSITVNYGYTFGSGTRLTVV.